This entry features one T cell receptor (beta chain) sequence. Its specific antigen is unknown. No clone much larger than this one lies a single base away; base qualities are absent. In the paper's terms, the time point label means: baseline before first vaccination. Vaccinee samples were obtained from the UK trials COV001 and COV002, which included a single-blind randomized controlled phase 2/3 trial of AZD1222 (ChAdOx1 nCoV-19) in healthy adults. Trial participant PBMC samples were collected at day 0 and day 28 after the second dose for TCRbeta chain sequencing. The CDR3 regions of human TCRbeta chains were analyzed by immunosequencing. In the source study's methods: TCRs in the repertoires were matched against a reference library of SARS-CoV-2-specific TCRs that had been generated with the MIRA antigen-specificity platform. Breadth was defined as the fraction of unique TCRs that were SARS-CoV-2-associated. Depth was defined as the fraction of total T cells that were SARS-CoV-2-associated. Each spike-specific TCR was assigned to its reactive spike region and to a CD4 or CD8 class using the MIRA data. Log10-transformed breadth and depth values were compared by one-way ANOVA with Sidak's multiple comparisons tests. TCRdb re-hosts the immuneACCESS table, in-frame sequences only. Its copies lack some clones; in the studies checked, an unresolved V gene accounts for under half of them, and the cause for the rest is not known. V and J calls plus clone size are reproduced from that table; the DNA served to infer D and trimming. In this sample the table shows 95,000 to 150,000 clones, around 87% of which occur a single time. The leading ten clones occupy under 11% of the sample.

The sample is drawn from a study of T cell responses to AZD1222 COVID-19 vaccine listed by TCRdb under 2021. Looking at the study overall: AZD1222 recipients with second doses at about 4 weeks or about 12 weeks were pooled, because spike-specific TCR depth and breadth did not differ between schedules. A total of 230 to 250 trial participants underwent TCR sequencing, of whom approximately 210 received two doses of AZD1222 and some 26 received two doses of the MenACWY control vaccine. Trial participants were enrolled by age into subgroups of 18-55, 56-69 and 70-plus years, and around 150, 29 and 61 TCR-sequenced participants, respectively, were included in these subgroups. General conclusions and limits of the study: Vaccine-associated CD4 TCRs spanned the whole spike protein, with dominant responses in regions 160-218 and 743-854. Epitopes outside the regions mutated in the B.1.351 and B.1.1.7 variants were reportedly recognized by nearly half of the unique spike-specific TCRs. Conclusions about previously exposed vaccinees were limited because only five to seven AZD1222 recipients were SARS-CoV-2 seropositive at baseline. Spike-specific TCR breadth and depth rose significantly after two AZD1222 doses compared with day 0 and with MenACWY recipients. Participants were mostly white British and included more females than males, and it was suggested by the authors that clonal diversity may have been underestimated. In the small 56-69-year group, the increase in depth fell short of significance, most likely because of low power. Because no day 14 peak-response samples were available, the repertoires could be characterized only after the peak T cell response.

V is pared back by 0 bases and J by 8 bases, with 12 bases lying between the germline termini. The CDR3 spans 14 residues, from the cysteine through the phenylalanine. CDR3 DNA only is kept here, 42 bases in frame from base 1. The germline V gene (reference sequence) supplies CDR1 SGHNT and CDR2 YYREEE. The sequences come from peripheral blood, collected on day 0 of AZD1222 vaccination. The sequence was collected from an adult in good health. Rearrangement joined TRBV5-4 to TRBJ2-1; TRBD1 is possibly the D segment (5 matching bases). The DNA sequence follows: TGTGCCAGCAGCTTGGGGGGCAGTCGGGATGAGCAGTTCTTC. It translates as CASSLGGSRDEQFF.